This TCR beta chain stems from a study of blood T cell repertoires in COVID-19. Looking at the study overall: From the United States, Italy and Spain came samples of acute and convalescent COVID-19.

The V and J ends lost 5 bases and 4 bases, in that order; junction bases with no gene match: 4. This CDR3 spans 14 amino acids. Germline lookup yields CDR1 SGHTA and CDR2 FQGNSA. Profiled with immunoSEQ multiplex PCR; TCRdb holds only in-frame clones, not every one. The sample contains some 260,000 clones, 88% of which appear only once. In this sample, this clone turned up a few times. Other DNA sequences in the same sample also yield this CDR3. Sequenced sample: peripheral blood. This sequence originates from a woman in her forties who had recovered from COVID-19. V gene TRBV7-2 combines with J gene TRBJ1-3, with 8 bases lining up with TRBD1. DNA for the CDR3: TGTGCCAGCAGCCTGGGGACAGGCGGAAACACCATATATTTT. This encodes CASSLGTGGNTIYF.